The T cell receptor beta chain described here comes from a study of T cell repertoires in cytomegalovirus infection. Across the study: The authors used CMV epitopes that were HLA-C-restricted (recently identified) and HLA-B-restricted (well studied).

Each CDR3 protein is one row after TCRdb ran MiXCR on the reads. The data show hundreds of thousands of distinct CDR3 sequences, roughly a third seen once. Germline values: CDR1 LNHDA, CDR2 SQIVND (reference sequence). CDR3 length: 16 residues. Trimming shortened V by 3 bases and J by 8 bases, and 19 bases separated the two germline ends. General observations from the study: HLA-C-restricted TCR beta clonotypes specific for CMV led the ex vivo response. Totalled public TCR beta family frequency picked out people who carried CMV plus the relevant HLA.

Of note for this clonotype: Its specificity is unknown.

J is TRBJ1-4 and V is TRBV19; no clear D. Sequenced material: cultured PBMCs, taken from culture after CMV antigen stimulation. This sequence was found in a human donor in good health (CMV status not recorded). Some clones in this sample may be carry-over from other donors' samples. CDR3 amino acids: CASSILTASREEKLFF. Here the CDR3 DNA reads TGTGCCAGTAGTATTCTCACAGCATCTAGAGAGGAAAAACTGTTTTTT.